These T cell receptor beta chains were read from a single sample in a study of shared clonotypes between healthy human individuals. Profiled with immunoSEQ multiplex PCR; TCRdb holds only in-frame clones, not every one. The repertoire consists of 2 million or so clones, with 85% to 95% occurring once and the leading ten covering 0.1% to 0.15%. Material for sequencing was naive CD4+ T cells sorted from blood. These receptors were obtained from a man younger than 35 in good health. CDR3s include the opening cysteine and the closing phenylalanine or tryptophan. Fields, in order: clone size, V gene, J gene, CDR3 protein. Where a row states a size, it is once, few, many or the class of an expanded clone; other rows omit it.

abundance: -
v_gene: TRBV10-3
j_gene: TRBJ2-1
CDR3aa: CAIKGSGSKYNEQFF

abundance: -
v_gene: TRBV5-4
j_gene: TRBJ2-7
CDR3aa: CASSFPLAGGTYEQYF

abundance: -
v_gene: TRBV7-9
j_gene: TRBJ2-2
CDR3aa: CASSFSNTGELFF

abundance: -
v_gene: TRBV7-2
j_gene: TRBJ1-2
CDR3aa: CASSSGGTNGYTF

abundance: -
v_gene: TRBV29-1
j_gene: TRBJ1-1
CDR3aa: CSVGERGPF

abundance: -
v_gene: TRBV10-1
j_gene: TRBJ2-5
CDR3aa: CASSETPGETQYF

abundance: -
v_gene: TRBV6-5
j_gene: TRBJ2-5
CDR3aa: CASSSSNGTPQYF

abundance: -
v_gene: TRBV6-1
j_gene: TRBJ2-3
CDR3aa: CASSLQGVTDTQYF

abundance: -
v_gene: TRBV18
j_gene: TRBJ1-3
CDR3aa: CATSGIISGNTIYF

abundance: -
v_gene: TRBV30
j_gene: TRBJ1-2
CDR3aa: CAWSRTVNGYTF

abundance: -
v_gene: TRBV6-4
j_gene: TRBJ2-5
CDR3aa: CASSDSRDYQETQYF

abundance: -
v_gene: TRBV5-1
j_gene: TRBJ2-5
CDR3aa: CASSPGQGHPPAQYF

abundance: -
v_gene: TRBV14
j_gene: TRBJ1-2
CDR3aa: CASSQGSTGTYGYTF

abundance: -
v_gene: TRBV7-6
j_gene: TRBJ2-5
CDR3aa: CASSITSVQETQYF

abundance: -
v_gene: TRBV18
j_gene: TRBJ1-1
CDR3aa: CASSPPVGQGTFAVNTEAFF

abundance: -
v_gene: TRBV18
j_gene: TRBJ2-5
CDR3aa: CASSPLLGGNQETQYF

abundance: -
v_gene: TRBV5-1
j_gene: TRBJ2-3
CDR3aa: CASSLAGTQYF

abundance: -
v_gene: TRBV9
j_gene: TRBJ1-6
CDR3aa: CASSVAGESPLHF

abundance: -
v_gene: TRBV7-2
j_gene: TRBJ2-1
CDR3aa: CASSLDIIGFNEQFF

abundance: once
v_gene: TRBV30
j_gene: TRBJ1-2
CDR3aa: CAWSITGFLGYTF

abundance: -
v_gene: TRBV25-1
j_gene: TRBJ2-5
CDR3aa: CASSTDSFQETQYF

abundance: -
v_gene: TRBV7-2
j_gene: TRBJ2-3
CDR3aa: CASSPSLTDTQYF

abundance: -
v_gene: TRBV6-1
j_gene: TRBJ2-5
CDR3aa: CASSETISGGVKTQYF

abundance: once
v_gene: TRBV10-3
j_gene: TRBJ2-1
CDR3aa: CAISTSGEYGYYNEQFF

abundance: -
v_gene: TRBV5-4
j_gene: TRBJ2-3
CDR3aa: CASSLERGRAPDTQYF

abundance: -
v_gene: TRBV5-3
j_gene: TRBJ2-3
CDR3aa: CARSFPSDTQYF

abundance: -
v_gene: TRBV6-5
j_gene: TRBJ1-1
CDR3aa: CASSSPQGRTEAFF

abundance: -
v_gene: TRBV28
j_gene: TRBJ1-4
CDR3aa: CASSLGGGEKLFF

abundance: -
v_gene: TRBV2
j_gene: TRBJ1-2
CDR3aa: CASRGGGNYGYTF

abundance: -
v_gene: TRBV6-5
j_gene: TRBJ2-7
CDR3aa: CASSYSMFAQPYEQYF

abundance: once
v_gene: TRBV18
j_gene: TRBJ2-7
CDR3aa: CASSPAGLAGVSEQYF

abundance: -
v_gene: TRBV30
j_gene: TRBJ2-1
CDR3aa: CAWSAGLYNEQFF

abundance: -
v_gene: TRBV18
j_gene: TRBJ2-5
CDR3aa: CASSPPGSQETQYF

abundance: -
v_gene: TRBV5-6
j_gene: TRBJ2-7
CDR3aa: CASSFEDYEQYF

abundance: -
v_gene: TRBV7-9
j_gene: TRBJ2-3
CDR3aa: CASSYGPTDTQYF

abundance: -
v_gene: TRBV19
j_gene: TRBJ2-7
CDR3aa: CASSTTSGGHEQYF

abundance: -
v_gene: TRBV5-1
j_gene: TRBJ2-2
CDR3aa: CASSSTGQGTGKLFF

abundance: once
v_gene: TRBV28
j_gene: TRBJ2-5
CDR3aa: CASSLGGPQETQYF

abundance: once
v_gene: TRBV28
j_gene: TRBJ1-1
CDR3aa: CASSPTGGQRFVTEAFF

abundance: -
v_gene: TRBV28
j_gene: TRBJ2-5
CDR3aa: CASRHPARQGFGETYRETQYF

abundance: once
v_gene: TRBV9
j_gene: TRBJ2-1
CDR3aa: CASSVELARYNEQFF

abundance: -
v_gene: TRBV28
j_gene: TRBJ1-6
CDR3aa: CASSLGTGGAFSPLHF

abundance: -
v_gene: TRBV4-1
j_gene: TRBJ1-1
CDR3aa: CASSQVRGDTEAFF

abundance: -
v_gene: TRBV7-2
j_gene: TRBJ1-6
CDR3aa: CASSLNPTVRVNSPLHF

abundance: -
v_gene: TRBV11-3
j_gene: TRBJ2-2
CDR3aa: CASSLRGGINTGELFF

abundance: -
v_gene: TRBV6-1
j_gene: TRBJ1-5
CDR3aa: CASSKEQGNQPQHF

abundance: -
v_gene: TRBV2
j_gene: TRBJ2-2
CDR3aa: CASSESGVGTGELFF

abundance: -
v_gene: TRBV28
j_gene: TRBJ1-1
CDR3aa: CASSLRTGRAFF

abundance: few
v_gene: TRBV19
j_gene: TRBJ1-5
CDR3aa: CASSAQTGSNQPQHF

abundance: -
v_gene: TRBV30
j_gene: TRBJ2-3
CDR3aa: CAWKGGLSTDTQYF

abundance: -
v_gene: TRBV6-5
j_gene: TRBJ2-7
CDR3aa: CASGRQGAAYEQYF

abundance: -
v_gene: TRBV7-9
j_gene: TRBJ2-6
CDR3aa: CASSFRTGNIGANVLTF

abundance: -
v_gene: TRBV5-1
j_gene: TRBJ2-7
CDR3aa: CASSLSSVFEQYF

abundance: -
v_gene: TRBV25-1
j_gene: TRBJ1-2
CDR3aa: CASSHGTVYLGGYTF

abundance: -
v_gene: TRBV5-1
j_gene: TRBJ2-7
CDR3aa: CASSTSPAEFSYEQYF

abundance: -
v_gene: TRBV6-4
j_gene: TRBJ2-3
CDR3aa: CASSDSMSRGTDTQYF